This T cell receptor beta chain was sequenced in a study of T-cell reconstitution after alpha-beta-depleted transplantation in children. Researchers prepared the TCRbeta library using unique molecular identifiers, the study reports. TCRdb re-analysed the PCR reads in MiXCR, keeping a single row per CDR3 protein. The data contain some 530,000 distinct CDR3 sequences, around 12% of them singletons. V lost 4 bases to trimming and J lost 4 bases, with 23 bases between them. The CDR3 is made up of 17 amino acids. The source was PBMCs from the stem cell graft donor, collected from the stem cell graft. The rearrangement joins TRBV12-3 or TRBV12-4 to TRBJ2-7; D perhaps matches TRBD1 (5 bases). The sequence was obtained from a human donor who donated a stem cell graft to a child with combined immunodeficiency. As DNA, the CDR3 is TGTGCCAGCAGTTCCCTCGGAACAGGCAGGGTCGGTTACGAGCAGTACTTC. Translated: CASSSLGTGRVGYEQYF.